Presented here are 31 T cell receptor beta chains from one specimen sequenced in a study of blood T cell repertoires in COVID-19. Produced via immunoSEQ multiplex PCR; TCRdb's table is partial and in-frame only. This table has approximately 300,000 clones, 88% appearing once. The sequencing sample was made of peripheral blood. Receptor source: a woman aged 25 to 39 with COVID-19, enrolled during active disease.

This chain connects TRBV6-5 to TRBJ1-6; 7 nucleotides agree with TRBD1. Germline CDR1 and CDR2: MNHEY and SVGAGI. This CDR3 region has 13 residues. V was pared by 7 bases and J by 10 bases, with 7 bases of the junction left unmatched. The DNA for the CDR3 is TGTGCCAGCAATAGACAGGGAGCGTCACCCCTCCACTTT. Translated, it gives CASNRQGASPLHF.

The gene calls are TRBV12-3 or TRBV12-4 and TRBJ2-7; 7 bases match TRBD1. V was pared by 7 bases and J by 7 bases, with 10 bases of the junction left unmatched. The CDR3 length is 13 residues. The CDR3 protein is CASTLTGLGEQYF. DNA for the CDR3: TGTGCCAGCACCCTGACAGGGTTGGGGGAGCAGTACTTC.

This sequence joins TRBV5-4 and TRBJ2-1; 11 bases line up with TRBD1. V lost 3 bases to trimming and J lost 6 bases; unmatched junction nucleotides: 2. The CDR3 is 14 residues long. From germline, CDR1 is SGHNT and CDR2 YYREEE (reference sequence). The CDR3 sequence is CASSSDRGRNEQFF. The CDR3 region has the DNA TGTGCCAGCAGCTCGGACAGGGGGCGCAATGAGCAGTTCTTC. Together with reference TRBV5-4 and TRBJ2-1, the CDR3 gives the full variable domain: ETGVTQSPTHLIKTRGQQVTLRCSSQSGHNTVSWYQQALGQGPQFIFQYYREEENGRGNFPPRFSGLQFPNYSSELNVNALELDDSALYLCASSSDRGRNEQFFGPGTRLTVL.

The rearrangement joins TRBV7-9 to TRBJ2-5, with a possible D match to TRBD2 (5 bases). The germline V gene has CDR1 SEHNR and CDR2 FQNEAQ (reference sequence). Trimming cost V 0 bases and J 4 bases, with 9 bases left between them. This CDR3 region has 14 residues. In nucleotides, the CDR3 is TGTGCCAGCAGCTTAGCGGAGGAGCGAGAGACCCAGTACTTC. This translates into CASSLAEERETQYF.

This clone was seen just once. Other nucleotide sequences from this sample produce the same CDR3. The chain has TRBV2 and TRBJ1-1; a weak D match, TRBD1 (5 bases). The CDR3 runs to 13 residues. The ends were cut back, 9 bases at V and 0 bases at J, with 11 bases in the middle. Germline CDR1 SNHLY, CDR2 FYNNEI. The CDR3 nucleotides are TGTGCCAGTCGACAGTACATGAACACTGAAGCTTTCTTT. As protein: CASRQYMNTEAFF.

V usage is TRBV7-3 and J usage is TRBJ2-7; TRBD1 might be the D (5 bases). CDR3 length equals 14 residues. CDR1 is SGHTA, CDR2 FQGTGA, per germline. Trimming left V 5 bases short and J 5 bases short, with 16 bases between. For the CDR3, the DNA is TGTGCCAGCAGCAAGGGGCAGGTACAGGACGAGCAGTACTTC. Amino acid sequence: CASSKGQVQDEQYF. The full variable domain, in which reference TRBV7-3 and TRBJ2-7 provide the parts outside the CDR3, is GAGVSQTPSNKVTEKGKYVELRCDPISGHTALYWYRQSLGQGPEFLIYFQGTGAADDSGLPNDRFFAVRPEGSVSTLKIQRTERGDSAVYLCASSKGQVQDEQYFGPGTRLTVT.

The V call is TRBV7-3, the J call TRBJ2-2; no firm D call. CDR3 length: 12 amino acids. V shed 5 bases and J shed 3 bases, with 4 bases lying between them. CDR1 and CDR2 from the germline V gene are SGHTA and FQGTGA. Written as DNA, the CDR3 is TGTGCCAGCAGCCCCGACACCGGGGAGCTGTTTTTT. It codes for CASSPDTGELFF.

The J gene is TRBJ2-3, the V gene TRBV19; 11 bases are a match to TRBD2. The germline V gene encodes CDR1 LNHDA and CDR2 SQIVND (reference sequence). This CDR3 comprises 15 residues. V shed 7 bases, J shed 6 bases, and the junction held 9 bases outside the gene matches. The CDR3 spells CASKTSGSAGDTQYF. For the CDR3, the DNA is TGTGCCAGTAAAACTAGCGGGAGTGCGGGGGATACGCAGTATTTT.

V gene TRBV28 combines with J gene TRBJ1-5; D might be TRBD1 (5 bases). Germline V gives CDR1 MDHEN, CDR2 SYDVKM. The CDR3 has 10 residues. The CDR3 nucleotides are TGTAGGGCGGGACCAGGGCCCCAGCATTTT. Protein product: CRAGPGPQHF.

V and J are TRBV30 and TRBJ1-4; D might be TRBD1 (6 bases). Trimming took off 6 bases at V and 3 bases at J, with 14 bases between the two ends. The CDR3 has 14 amino acids. CDR1 is GTSNPN, CDR2 SVGIG, per germline (reference sequence). The CDR3 region has the DNA TGTGCCTGTTTACCTCGGACAGCTAATGAAAAACTGTTTTTT. It codes for CACLPRTANEKLFF.

This clone was seen once. The chain recombines TRBV12-3 or TRBV12-4 with TRBJ2-2, with D unresolved. The CDR3 sequence is 11 residues long. Deletions cut 4 bases from V and 7 bases from J, with 4 bases between. The CDR3 spells CASSYHGELFF. For the CDR3, the DNA is TGTGCCAGCAGTTATCACGGGGAGCTGTTTTTT.

The chain has TRBV9 and TRBJ1-4; D remains ambiguous. The CDR3 sequence is 15 residues long. V was pared by 2 bases and J by 7 bases, with 15 bases between. Germline V gives CDR1 SGDLS, CDR2 YYNGEE. CDR3 region: CASSVRSNQIEKLFF. The DNA for the CDR3 is TGTGCCAGCAGCGTCAGAAGTAACCAGATTGAAAAACTGTTTTTT.

The CDR3, as DNA: TGTGCCAGCAGCAAGGACAGGGGGAGGTCGGACACTGAAGCTTTCTTT. Translation gives CASSKDRGRSDTEAFF. The rearrangement joins TRBV11-1 to TRBJ1-1; 10 positions agree with TRBD1. V gave up 5 bases and J gave up 3 bases; unmatched junction bases: 9. Germline lookup yields CDR1 SGHAT and CDR2 FQDESV (reference sequence). This CDR3 has 16 residues.

The DNA of the CDR3 is TGTGCCTGGAGTCTAGCGGCCGTGGAGACCCAGTACTTC. Protein: CAWSLAAVETQYF. V usage is TRBV30 and J usage is TRBJ2-5; 7 nucleotides match TRBD2. Unmatched junction bases numbered 5, after V lost 2 bases and J lost 5 bases. The CDR3 loop spans 13 amino acids. Germline V CDR1 and CDR2: GTSNPN, SVGIG (reference sequence).

This clone was seen only once. The CDR3 DNA reads TGCAGCGTTGAGGGACAGGGGACAGATACGCAGTATTTT. It specifies CSVEGQGTDTQYF. The chain employs TRBV29-1 and TRBJ2-3, with 10 positions matching TRBD1. The germline gives CDR1 SQVTM, CDR2 ANQGSEA. The CDR3 extends over 13 amino acids. The V and J ends lost 3 bases and 3 bases, in that order; junction bases with no gene match: 0.

The chain joins TRBV19 to TRBJ2-1; TRBD1 agrees at 8 bases. The CDR3 has 13 residues. The trim removed 3 bases at V and 8 bases at J, leaving 3 bases unmatched. Germline values: CDR1 LNHDA, CDR2 SQIVND (reference sequence). Here the CDR3 DNA reads TGTGCCAGTAGTATGAAACAGGGGGATGAGCAGTTCTTC. Its protein is CASSMKQGDEQFF.

The chain combines TRBV14 with TRBJ2-2, with a possible D match to TRBD2 (5 bases). From germline, CDR1 is SGHDN and CDR2 FVKESK. The CDR3 is made up of 17 amino acids. Trimming stripped 3 bases from V and 0 bases from J, with 14 bases between. For the CDR3, the DNA is TGTGCCAGCAGCCAGTACGGAGGCACCCCGAACACCGGGGAGCTGTTTTTT. Translated, it gives CASSQYGGTPNTGELFF. The full variable domain, in which reference TRBV14 and TRBJ2-2 provide the parts outside the CDR3, is EAGVTQFPSHSVIEKGQTVTLRCDPISGHDNLYWYRRVMGKEIKFLLHFVKESKQDESGMPNNRFLAERTGGTYSTLKVQPAELEDSGVYFCASSQYGGTPNTGELFFGEGSRLTVL.

CDR3 in DNA: TGTGCCAGCAGTTACTCGCCGGGGTTGGTAGAGACCCAGTACTTC. Translating gives CASSYSPGLVETQYF. V and J are TRBV6-6 and TRBJ2-5; a possible D gene is TRBD2 (5 bases). Germline V gene data show CDR1 as MNHNY and CDR2 as SVGAGI (reference sequence). The CDR3 loop spans 15 amino acids. V dropped 0 bases and J dropped 4 bases, with 12 bases sitting between them.

In DNA form, the CDR3 reads TGTGCCACCAGTGATGAGGGACTAGCGGGAACGGATACGCAGTATTTT. Protein: CATSDEGLAGTDTQYF. V is TRBV24-1 and J is TRBJ2-3; 13 nucleotides align to TRBD2. CDR1 and CDR2 from the germline V gene are KGHDR and SFDVKD. V was clipped by 3 bases and J by 6 bases; unmatched bases: 5. This CDR3 has 16 residues.

This chain's CDR3 is CASSLGTGGLNTEAFF. CDR3 nucleotide sequence: TGTGCCAGCAGTCTCGGGACAGGGGGCCTGAACACTGAAGCTTTCTTT. The chain uses TRBV28 and TRBJ1-1; 12 bases are a match to TRBD1. J gave up 0 bases and V 5 bases, and 4 bases lay outside the gene matches. Germline CDR1 is MDHEN and CDR2 is SYDVKM. CDR3 length: 16 residues.

The J gene is TRBJ1-3, the V gene TRBV15; 9 bases are a match to TRBD1. CDR1 and CDR2 from the germline V gene are LNHNV and YYDKDF (reference sequence). With 1 base clipped from V and 0 bases from J, the junction kept 1 base outside the gene matches. The CDR3 totals 16 residues. CDR3 nucleotides: TGTGCCACCAGCAGAGTGACAGGGGGCTCTGGAAACACCATATATTTT. This sequence encodes CATSRVTGGSGNTIYF. Together with reference TRBV15 and TRBJ1-3, the CDR3 gives the full variable domain: DAMVIQNPRYQVTQFGKPVTLSCSQTLNHNVMYWYQQKSSQAPKLLFHYYDKDFNNEADTPDNFQSRRPNTSFCFLDIRSPGLGDTAMYLCATSRVTGGSGNTIYFGEGSWLTVV.

A remark on this clone: Within the sample, other DNA sequences also encode this same CDR3. This sequence joins TRBV18 and TRBJ2-2; TRBD1 agrees at 7 bases. CDR1 and CDR2 (germline): KGHSH, LQKENI. V lost 2 bases and J lost 1; bases outside the gene matches: 1. The CDR3 consists of 15 residues. CDR3: CASSPDRENTGELFF. The CDR3 DNA reads TGTGCCAGCTCACCAGACAGGGAGAACACCGGGGAGCTGTTTTTT.

The V gene is TRBV6-5, the J gene TRBJ1-2; D unclear. Trimming pared 7 bases from V and 4 bases from J, leaving 13 bases between. The germline gives CDR1 MNHEY, CDR2 SVGAGI. The CDR3 sequence is 13 residues long. The CDR3 reads CASTKVRSYGYTF. The CDR3 DNA sequence: TGTGCCAGCACCAAAGTTCGGTCCTATGGCTACACCTTC.

The count of this clone is one. V gene TRBV6-5 combines with J gene TRBJ1-2; D may be TRBD1 (6 bases). The CDR3 is made up of 11 amino acids. The V gene lost 8 bases and the J gene lost 11 bases, with 15 bases spanning the gap. Germline CDR1 is MNHEY and CDR2 is SVGAGI. The CDR3 protein is CASGQSNGYTF. The CDR3 DNA reads as TGTGCCAGCGGACAGAGCAACGGGTACACCTTC.

V gene TRBV28 combines with J gene TRBJ2-5; TRBD2 agrees at 11 bases. In germline, CDR1 is MDHEN, CDR2 SYDVKM. The trim removed 7 bases at V and 0 bases at J, leaving 16 bases unmatched. This CDR3 is built from 19 residues. DNA of the CDR3: TGTGCCAGCACCAAAGGTCCTAGCGGGAGGAAAGGGGACCAAGAGACCCAGTACTTC. Translation: CASTKGPSGRKGDQETQYF.

The gene calls are TRBV9 and TRBJ2-7, with 8 bases lining up with TRBD1. This CDR3 region has 14 residues. Germline CDR1 is SGDLS and CDR2 is YYNGEE. Trimming removed 2 bases from V and 2 bases from J; junction bases left unmatched: 3. In nucleotides, the CDR3 is TGTGCCAGCAGCGTCGGACAGGGCCCCTACGAGCAGTACTTC. This gives the protein CASSVGQGPYEQYF.

This clone was recorded only once. The chain uses TRBV3-1 (or the pseudogene TRBV3-2) and TRBJ2-2, with D uncertain. Trimming removed 4 bases at V and 2 bases at J, with 11 bases between. Per germline, CDR1 LGHDT and CDR2 YNNKEL (reference sequence). This CDR3 is built from 15 residues. The CDR3 region has the DNA TGTGCCAGCAGCCGAGACATCCATAACACCGGGGAGCTGTTTTTT. Residues: CASSRDIHNTGELFF.

This clone was seen a single time. The gene calls are TRBV7-2 and TRBJ2-1, with TRBD2 matching over 7 bases. The CDR3 contains 17 residues. CDR1 is SGHTA, CDR2 FQGNSA, per germline. J gave up 3 bases and V 4 bases, and 12 bases lay outside the gene matches. This chain's CDR3 is CASSSDLLASGYNEQFF. The DNA for the CDR3 is TGTGCCAGCAGCTCCGACCTACTAGCGTCGGGCTACAATGAGCAGTTCTTC. Filled out from reference TRBV7-2 and TRBJ2-1, the complete variable domain reads GAGVSQSPSNKVTEKGKDVELRCDPISGHTALYWYRQSLGQGLEFLIYFQGNSAPDKSGLPSDRFSAERTGGSVSTLTIQRTQQEDSAVYLCASSSDLLASGYNEQFFGPGTRLTVL.

The chain combines TRBV10-3 with TRBJ2-1, with 7 positions matching TRBD2. This CDR3 is 14 amino acids long. The V and J ends lost 6 bases and 0 bases, in that order; junction bases with no gene match: 2. Germline V gene data show CDR1 as ENHRY and CDR2 as SYGVKD. Here the CDR3 reads CAIRGGSSYNEQFF. The CDR3 DNA follows: TGTGCCATCAGGGGCGGGAGCTCCTACAATGAGCAGTTCTTC.

The chain employs TRBV7-2 and TRBJ1-6, with D possibly matching TRBD1 (6 bases). There are 15 residues in the CDR3. Germline V gene lookup returns CDR1 SGHTA and CDR2 FQGNSA. V dropped 2 bases and J dropped 7 bases, with 12 bases sitting between them. CDR3 nucleotide sequence: TGTGCCAGCAGCTTAACTCTTCAGGGGAATTCACCCCTCCACTTT. It yields the protein CASSLTLQGNSPLHF.

CDR3 in DNA: TGTGCCAGCAGCAGGACTAGCGGGAACAGTGAGCAGTTCTTC. As protein: CASSRTSGNSEQFF. The rearrangement joins TRBV5-4 to TRBJ2-1, with TRBD2 identical over 12 bases. The germline gives CDR1 SGHNT, CDR2 YYREEE (reference sequence). This CDR3 has 14 residues. V was clipped by 4 bases and J by 9 bases; unmatched bases: 5.